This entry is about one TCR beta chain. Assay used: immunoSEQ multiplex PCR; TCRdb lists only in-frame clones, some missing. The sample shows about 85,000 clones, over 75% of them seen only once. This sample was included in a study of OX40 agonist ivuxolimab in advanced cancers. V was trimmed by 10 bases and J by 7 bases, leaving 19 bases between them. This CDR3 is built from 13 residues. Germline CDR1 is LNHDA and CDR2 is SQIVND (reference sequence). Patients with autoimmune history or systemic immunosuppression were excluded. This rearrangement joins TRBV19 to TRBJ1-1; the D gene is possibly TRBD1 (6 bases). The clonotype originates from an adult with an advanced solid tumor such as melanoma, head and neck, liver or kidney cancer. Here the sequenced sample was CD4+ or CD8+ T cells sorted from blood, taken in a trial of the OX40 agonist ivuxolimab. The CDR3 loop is CATRTGAPLEAFF. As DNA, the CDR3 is TGTGCCACTCGGACGGGGGCCCCTCTTGAAGCTTTCTTT.